The next 9 T cell receptor beta chains were all read from a single sample in a study of cytomegalovirus exposure and HLA in healthy donors. PCR employed 60 Vbeta and 13 Jbeta primers. Here immunoSEQ multiplex PCR was the method, and the copy in TCRdb shows in-frame clones only, minus some. The table shows some 180,000 clones, with 75% to 85% occurring only once. Sequencing was performed on PBMCs. Receptor source: a man aged 18-30 years in good health and CMV-seronegative.

A word on this clone: A junction boundary mismatches the germline segment, possibly from a read error. The chain carries TRBV5-1 and TRBJ1-1, with 8 bases aligning to TRBD1. The CDR3 covers 14 residues. CDR1 and CDR2 from the germline V gene are SGHRS and YFSETQ. In DNA form, the CDR3 reads TGCGCCAGCAGCTCACAGGGGGTGAAAACTGAAGCTTTCTTT. Its protein product is CASSSQGVKTEAFF.

The chain combines TRBV6-5 with TRBJ1-6; TRBD1 might be the D (6 bases). This CDR3 comprises 15 residues. The ends were cut back, 0 bases at V and 6 bases at J, with 9 bases in the middle. Germline CDR1 MNHEY, CDR2 SVGAGI. CDR3: CASSYSGRGNSPLHF. The CDR3 DNA reads TGTGCCAGCAGTTACTCAGGCAGGGGTAATTCACCCCTCCACTTT.

This chain connects TRBV6-5 to TRBJ1-1; D ambiguous. The germline V gene encodes CDR1 MNHEY and CDR2 SVGAGI. V was cut by 2 bases and J by 2 bases, with 12 bases left in between. This CDR3 contains 15 residues. CDR3 loop: CASSYQVLLNTEAFF. Here the CDR3 DNA reads TGTGCCAGCAGTTACCAGGTCCTTCTAAACACTGAAGCTTTCTTT.

This clone was seen a handful of times. The chain carries TRBV29-1 and TRBJ2-7; 7 nucleotides agree with TRBD1. CDR3 length equals 16 residues. Germline V lookup: CDR1 SQVTM, CDR2 ANQGSEA. V shed 7 bases, J shed 0 bases, and the junction held 15 bases outside the gene matches. CDR3 nucleotides: TGCAGCGCCGAACCCAAAAGGGACAGAGCCTCCTACGAGCAGTACTTC. Translating it yields CSAEPKRDRASYEQYF.

This CDR3 is CASSLDGGSYEQYF. As DNA, the CDR3 is TGTGCCAGCAGCTTGGATGGAGGGTCCTACGAGCAGTACTTC. The chain has TRBV5-4 and TRBJ2-7, with D possibly TRBD2 on 6 matching bases. CDR3 length: 14 residues. CDR1 and CDR2 (germline): SGHNT, YYREEE (reference sequence). V was shortened by 0 bases and J by 1 base, with 8 bases between the two germline ends. Filled out from reference TRBV5-4 and TRBJ2-7, the complete variable domain reads ETGVTQSPTHLIKTRGQQVTLRCSSQSGHNTVSWYQQALGQGPQFIFQYYREEENGRGNFPPRFSGLQFPNYSSELNVNALELDDSALYLCASSLDGGSYEQYFGPGTRLTVT.

The chain combines TRBV5-1 with TRBJ1-4, with TRBD1 matching 8 bases. Germline values: CDR1 SGHRS, CDR2 YFSETQ. J lost 8 bases, V lost 0 bases, and 9 bases had no gene match. CDR3 length: 16 amino acids. The CDR3 bases are TGCGCCAGCAGCTTGGCAGGGGGCCTGGGAGGAGAAAAACTGTTTTTT. As protein: CASSLAGGLGGEKLFF. Full variable domain (remainder filled in from reference TRBV5-1 and TRBJ1-4): KAGVTQTPRYLIKTRGQQVTLSCSPISGHRSVSWYQQTPGQGLQFLFEYFSETQRNKGNFPGRFSGRQFSNSRSEMNVSTLELGDSALYLCASSLAGGLGGEKLFFGSGTQLSVL.

This clone was detected only once. The chain has TRBV5-4 and TRBJ2-1, with TRBD2 matching 13 bases. The germline CDR1 and CDR2 sequences are SGHNT and YYREEE (reference sequence). The J segment lost 7 bases and the V segment lost 5 bases, leaving 6 bases of the junction unmatched. CDR3 length: 15 amino acids. CDR3 amino acids: CASSRGTSGNNEQFF. As DNA, the CDR3 is TGTGCCAGCAGTCGTGGGACTAGCGGGAATAATGAGCAGTTCTTC.

This sequence joins TRBV29-1 and TRBJ2-7; possible D gene TRBD1, 6 bases. The last part of the DNA fits TRBJ2-1 better; the J call may be wrong. The germline gives CDR1 SQVTM, CDR2 ANQGSEA. The CDR3 sequence is 12 residues long. The DNA of the CDR3 is TGCAGCGTGGCGAAGGGGGTCAATGAGCAGTTCTTC. Protein product: CSVAKGVNEQFF.

This chain joins TRBV5-1 and TRBJ1-2, with unresolved D. V lost 4 bases to trimming and J lost 2 bases, with 18 bases between them. Germline values: CDR1 SGHRS, CDR2 YFSETQ. CDR3 length: 16 amino acids. CDR3 DNA: TGCGCCAGCAGCCCGGTCGGAGGGAAGGGAAACTATGGCTACACCTTC. Translating it yields CASSPVGGKGNYGYTF.